Listed below are T cell receptor beta chains from one sample, sequenced in a study of Ad26.COV2.S vaccination and SARS-CoV-2 variants. Profiled with immunoSEQ multiplex PCR; TCRdb holds only in-frame clones, not every one. The sample lists about 370,000 clones; about 88% were seen once. The sequencing here drew on peripheral blood, taken in a trial of Ad26.COV2.S vaccine versus placebo. These receptors all come from a person between 18 and 60 years old who received the Ad26.COV2.S COVID-19 vaccine or a placebo. Each CDR3 is given with its conserved first and last residue. Each record gives: V gene, J gene, D gene, clone size, CDR3 protein, CDR3 DNA. A D gene is named only where the DNA matches it firmly. A clone size is listed for some rows: how often the clone was seen (once, few, many), or a class if it is expanded.

v_gene: TRBV5-1
j_gene: TRBJ2-1
d_gene: TRBD1
abundance: .
CDR3aa: CASRWGQYNEQFF
CDR3nt: TGCGCCAGCCGCTGGGGACAGTACAATGAGCAGTTCTTC

v_gene: TRBV5-1
j_gene: TRBJ2-1
d_gene: TRBD2
abundance: .
CDR3aa: CASSLRSSGYNEQFF
CDR3nt: TGCGCCAGCAGCTTGCGGTCTAGCGGATACAATGAGCAGTTCTTC

v_gene: TRBV30
j_gene: TRBJ1-6
d_gene: .
abundance: .
CDR3aa: CAWSKGVLNSPLHF
CDR3nt: TGTGCCTGGAGTAAAGGAGTCCTCAATTCACCCCTCCACTTT

v_gene: TRBV14
j_gene: TRBJ1-1
d_gene: TRBD1
abundance: .
CDR3aa: CASSPEGQGILNTEAFF
CDR3nt: TGTGCCAGCAGCCCAGAGGGACAGGGTATCTTGAACACTGAAGCTTTCTTT

v_gene: TRBV18
j_gene: TRBJ1-2
d_gene: .
abundance: .
CDR3aa: CASSPAGGDAGYGYTF
CDR3nt: TGTGCCAGCTCACCCGCCGGGGGGGACGCGGGCTATGGCTACACCTTC

v_gene: TRBV2
j_gene: TRBJ1-2
d_gene: .
abundance: .
CDR3aa: CASSEWAEPYGYTF
CDR3nt: TGTGCCAGCAGTGAATGGGCAGAACCCTATGGCTACACCTTC

v_gene: TRBV6-2/TRBV6-3
j_gene: TRBJ2-1
d_gene: .
abundance: .
CDR3aa: CASSSPLADSYNEQFF
CDR3nt: TGTGCCAGCAGTTCTCCCCTGGCGGACTCCTACAATGAGCAGTTCTTC

v_gene: TRBV12-3/TRBV12-4
j_gene: TRBJ2-1
d_gene: .
abundance: .
CDR3aa: CASSLQGGEQFF
CDR3nt: TGTGCCAGCAGTCTACAGGGGGGGGAGCAGTTCTTC

v_gene: TRBV7-3
j_gene: TRBJ2-1
d_gene: .
abundance: .
CDR3aa: CASSLTTENNEQFF
CDR3nt: TGTGCCAGCAGCTTAACGACGGAGAACAATGAGCAGTTCTTC

v_gene: TRBV19
j_gene: TRBJ1-5
d_gene: .
abundance: .
CDR3aa: CASSIRRDQPQHF
CDR3nt: TGTGCCAGTAGTATTAGACGGGATCAGCCCCAGCATTTT

v_gene: TRBV9
j_gene: TRBJ2-5
d_gene: TRBD2
abundance: once
CDR3aa: CASTTRLAGASKDMDQETQYF
CDR3nt: TGTGCCAGCACCACGCGACTAGCGGGAGCGAGTAAGGATATGGACCAAGAGACCCAGTACTTC

v_gene: TRBV10-2
j_gene: TRBJ2-1
d_gene: .
abundance: .
CDR3aa: CASIMGPENEQFF
CDR3nt: TGCGCCAGCATAATGGGACCCGAGAATGAGCAGTTCTTC

v_gene: TRBV19
j_gene: TRBJ2-2
d_gene: TRBD1
abundance: .
CDR3aa: CASRLTGTNTGELFF
CDR3nt: TGTGCCAGTAGACTGACAGGGACGAACACCGGGGAGCTGTTTTTT

v_gene: TRBV4-1
j_gene: TRBJ2-1
d_gene: TRBD1
abundance: .
CDR3aa: CASSQDSDRGRNEQFF
CDR3nt: TGCGCCAGCAGCCAAGACTCGGACAGGGGGCGGAATGAGCAGTTCTTC

v_gene: TRBV19
j_gene: TRBJ2-1
d_gene: TRBD2
abundance: many
CDR3aa: CASSIGTSGSDEQFF
CDR3nt: TGTGCCAGTAGTATAGGGACTAGCGGGAGTGATGAGCAGTTCTTC

v_gene: TRBV4-1
j_gene: TRBJ2-7
d_gene: TRBD1
abundance: few
CDR3aa: CASSGDRGSLGQYF
CDR3nt: TGCGCCAGCAGTGGGGACAGGGGAAGTTTGGGGCAGTACTTC

v_gene: TRBV7-6
j_gene: TRBJ1-1
d_gene: TRBD1
abundance: .
CDR3aa: CASSLAPIPGQGSNTEAFF
CDR3nt: TGTGCCAGCAGCTTAGCGCCTATCCCGGGACAGGGTAGCAACACTGAAGCTTTCTTT

v_gene: TRBV28
j_gene: TRBJ2-1
d_gene: TRBD2
abundance: .
CDR3aa: CASSLWSLTSGREEGFF
CDR3nt: TGTGCCAGCAGTTTATGGTCCCTTACTAGCGGGAGAGAGGAGGGGTTCTTC

v_gene: TRBV27
j_gene: TRBJ1-2
d_gene: .
abundance: once
CDR3aa: CASSPQGAGSFYGYTF
CDR3nt: TGTGCCAGCAGTCCCCAGGGTGCAGGGTCCTTCTATGGCTACACCTTC

v_gene: TRBV6-2/TRBV6-3
j_gene: TRBJ2-5
d_gene: .
abundance: .
CDR3aa: CASSFLGGETQYF
CDR3nt: TGTGCCAGCAGTTTCCTGGGAGGAGAGACCCAGTACTTC

v_gene: TRBV6-1
j_gene: TRBJ2-3
d_gene: TRBD2
abundance: few
CDR3aa: CASSESAGGPDTQYF
CDR3nt: TGTGCCAGCAGTGAATCTGCGGGAGGCCCAGATACGCAGTATTTT

v_gene: TRBV29-1
j_gene: TRBJ2-3
d_gene: TRBD2
abundance: .
CDR3aa: CSWTSGRASTDTQYF
CDR3nt: TGCAGCTGGACTAGCGGGAGGGCTAGCACAGATACGCAGTATTTT

v_gene: TRBV5-1
j_gene: TRBJ2-1
d_gene: TRBD2
abundance: .
CDR3aa: CASSLIAGGQSEQFF
CDR3nt: TGCGCCAGCAGCTTGATAGCGGGAGGGCAGTCTGAGCAGTTCTTC

v_gene: TRBV27
j_gene: TRBJ2-1
d_gene: TRBD2
abundance: .
CDR3aa: CASSLGTSGYNEQFF
CDR3nt: TGTGCCAGCAGTTTAGGGACTAGCGGATACAATGAGCAGTTCTTC